These 20 T cell receptor beta chains share one sample of origin, sequenced in a study of CD8 T cells in Susac syndrome. RNA, at roughly 0.5 to 1 ug, was reverse transcribed with random hexamers. Via MiXCR, TCRdb re-called the immunoSEQ multiplex PCR reads, giving one row per CDR3 protein. The sample shows roughly 190,000 distinct CDR3 sequences, approximately 94% of them seen only once. Material for sequencing was CD4+ T cells from PBMCs. These receptors originate from a human donor in good health.

The chain has TRBV4-3 and TRBJ2-4; D call uncertain. The CDR3 contains 14 residues. The germline V gene has CDR1 LGHNA and CDR2 YSLEER. Trimming left V 2 bases short and J 5 bases short, with 10 bases between. DNA of the CDR3: TGCGCCAGCAGCCAAAAGGCAAAGGAAAACATTCAGTACTTC. Translated, it gives CASSQKAKENIQYF.

V usage is TRBV27 and J usage is TRBJ2-5; D possibly corresponds to TRBD2 (7 bases). Germline CDR1 and CDR2: MNHEY and SMNVEV (reference sequence). The CDR3 is made up of 15 amino acids. Trimming pared 5 bases from V and 5 bases from J, leaving 18 bases between. Written as DNA, the CDR3 is TGTGCCAGCAGTCCTTGGAGGGGGGGGCGGGAGACCCAGTACTTC. Residues: CASSPWRGGRETQYF.

The rearrangement uses TRBV5-1 and TRBJ1-1; D unclear. Per germline, CDR1 SGHRS and CDR2 YFSETQ. This CDR3 region has 15 residues. Trimming stripped 2 bases from V and 1 base from J, with 12 bases between. As DNA, the CDR3 is TGCGCCAGCAGCTTAACAACAGTCACGAACACTGAAGCTTTCTTT. It codes for CASSLTTVTNTEAFF. Based on the CDR3 plus reference TRBV5-1 and TRBJ1-1, the full variable domain is KAGVTQTPRYLIKTRGQQVTLSCSPISGHRSVSWYQQTPGQGLQFLFEYFSETQRNKGNFPGRFSGRQFSNSRSEMNVSTLELGDSALYLCASSLTTVTNTEAFFGQGTRLTVV.

This sequence joins TRBV30 and TRBJ2-2; the D gene is possibly TRBD2 (7 bases). The germline V gene has CDR1 GTSNPN and CDR2 SVGIG (reference sequence). Trimming stripped 2 bases from V and 5 bases from J, with 18 bases between. This CDR3 comprises 16 residues. This CDR3 is CAWSPIDGGLTGELFF. The CDR3 coding sequence is TGTGCCTGGAGTCCTATAGACGGGGGGCTGACCGGGGAGCTGTTTTTT.

This chain joins TRBV20-1 and TRBJ2-1, with TRBD2 matching over 10 bases. Germline V gene data show CDR1 as DFQATT and CDR2 as SNEGSKA (reference sequence). This CDR3 comprises 15 residues. V lost 5 bases, J lost 4 bases, and 8 bases stayed unmatched. CDR3 sequence (DNA): TGCAGTGCTGCTTTAACTAGCGGGGCTTACAATGAGCAGTTCTTC. It translates to CSAALTSGAYNEQFF.

The chain has TRBV20-1 and TRBJ2-3; the match to TRBD2 covers 9 bases. This CDR3 has 15 amino acids. Losses at the gene ends were 0 bases for V and 3 bases for J; bases not matched to a gene: 4. Germline CDR1 is DFQATT and CDR2 is SNEGSKA (reference sequence). The CDR3 loop is CSARDYLAGTDTQYF. In nucleotides, the CDR3 is TGCAGTGCTAGAGATTATCTAGCGGGGACAGATACGCAGTATTTT.

The J gene is TRBJ1-5, the V gene TRBV2; D uncertain. The germline CDR1 and CDR2 sequences are SNHLY and FYNNEI. Trimming shortened V by 1 base and J by 7 bases, and 8 bases separated the two germline ends. The CDR3 covers 13 residues. CDR3 region: CASSEGNNQPQHF. DNA of the CDR3: TGTGCCAGCAGTGAAGGGAATAACCAGCCCCAGCATTTT.

The chain combines TRBV5-6 with TRBJ1-1; D remains unclear. CDR1 is SGHDT and CDR2 is YYEEEE in the germline V gene. The CDR3 runs 15 residues. V lost 4 bases and J 1 base, leaving 14 bases between the germline ends. The CDR3 DNA reads TGTGCCAGCAGCGGGGTTAGTGCGCGGAACACTGAAGCTTTCTTT. It translates to CASSGVSARNTEAFF.

The J gene is TRBJ2-5, the V gene TRBV7-9; 7 bases fit TRBD2. V lost 7 bases, J lost 4 bases, and 12 bases stayed unmatched. CDR3 length: 15 residues. Germline-derived CDR1 and CDR2 are SEHNR and FQNEAQ (reference sequence). The CDR3 DNA sequence: TGTGCCAGCAACCGGGGGAGGGTTGTACGAGAGACCCAGTACTTC. Amino acid sequence: CASNRGRVVRETQYF. Full variable domain (rest looked up from reference TRBV7-9 and TRBJ2-5): DTGVSQNPRHKITKRGQNVTFRCDPISEHNRLYWYRQTLGQGPEFLTYFQNEAQLEKSRLLSDRFSAERPKGSFSTLEIQRTEQGDSAMYLCASNRGRVVRETQYFGPGTRLLVL.

DNA for the CDR3: TGTGCCAGCAGCCGGACAGGGAAGACCGGGGAGCTGTTTTTT. The encoded protein is CASSRTGKTGELFF. The chain combines TRBV6-2 or TRBV6-3 with TRBJ2-2; 8 bases line up with TRBD1. The germline gives CDR1 MNHEY, CDR2 SVGEGT. Trimming cost V 6 bases and J 5 bases; bases outside gene matches: 5. The CDR3 spans 14 residues.

V gene TRBV6-5 combines with J gene TRBJ1-2; D not certain. The CDR3 is made up of 11 amino acids. V dropped 2 bases and J dropped 7 bases, with 5 bases sitting between them. The germline CDR1 and CDR2 sequences are MNHEY and SVGAGI. The CDR3 sequence is CASSYKGGYTF. DNA of the CDR3: TGTGCCAGCAGTTACAAGGGTGGCTACACCTTC.

V and J are TRBV29-1 and TRBJ2-7; 8 positions match TRBD1. This CDR3 has 15 amino acids. Germline V gene sequence: CDR1 SQVTM, CDR2 ANQGSEA. V lost 5 bases, J lost 6 bases, and 15 bases stayed unmatched. The CDR3 nucleotides read TGCAGCGTTAGCCGAGGGACGTCAACAGGGGGCGAGCAGTACTTC. Protein product: CSVSRGTSTGGEQYF.

This clonotype was picked up one time. The chain combines TRBV5-1 with TRBJ2-5; TRBD1 agrees at 10 bases. This CDR3 has 15 residues. V was clipped by 4 bases and J by 4 bases; unmatched bases: 7. Germline V gives CDR1 SGHRS, CDR2 YFSETQ. The CDR3 loop reads CASSPGTGVSETQYF. DNA of the CDR3: TGCGCCAGCAGCCCCGGGACAGGGGTCTCAGAGACCCAGTACTTC.

V is TRBV7-2 and J is TRBJ1-5; possible D gene TRBD1, 6 bases. V was pared by 5 bases and J by 1 base, with 15 bases between. The germline V gene encodes CDR1 SGHTA and CDR2 FQGNSA. CDR3 length: 16 residues. The CDR3 DNA reads as TGTGCCAGCAGCCTTGACAGGAGGTACAGCAATCAGCCCCAGCATTTT. Translating gives CASSLDRRYSNQPQHF.

In its sample, this clonotype was seen once. The rearrangement links TRBV7-9 to TRBJ2-1; TRBD2 matches 11 bases. Trimming took 6 bases from V and 4 from J; bases not matched to a gene: 8. The CDR3 contains 16 residues. From germline, CDR1 is SEHNR and CDR2 FQNEAQ (reference sequence). The CDR3: CASSGLAGNTYNEQFF. The DNA of the CDR3 is TGTGCCAGCAGTGGACTAGCGGGCAACACATACAATGAGCAGTTCTTC.

The genes are TRBV28 and TRBJ1-2; tentative D call: TRBD1 (5 bases). The CDR3 is 13 amino acids. Germline V gene lookup returns CDR1 MDHEN and CDR2 SYDVKM. Trimming took off 7 bases at V and 6 bases at J, with 15 bases between the two ends. CDR3 region: CASTPSRRDGYTF. Here the CDR3 DNA reads TGTGCCAGCACCCCGTCCCGCAGGGATGGCTACACCTTC.

The V gene is TRBV6-6, the J gene TRBJ2-2, with D uncertain. With 10 bases removed from V and 7 bases from J, the gap between germline ends came to 19 bases. Germline V CDR1 and CDR2: MNHNY, SVGAGI (reference sequence). The length of the CDR3 is 14 residues. The CDR3: CAIPGPSLSGELFF. CDR3 nucleotide sequence: TGTGCCATACCGGGCCCCAGCCTGAGCGGGGAGCTGTTTTTT.

This chain links TRBV5-1 with TRBJ1-2; TRBD1 agrees at 9 bases. Unmatched junction bases numbered 7, after V lost 4 bases and J lost 9 bases. There are 13 residues in the CDR3. The germline gives CDR1 SGHRS, CDR2 YFSETQ. Here the CDR3 reads CASSLDRGFRYTF. The CDR3 DNA sequence: TGCGCCAGCAGCCTGGACAGGGGATTTCGCTACACCTTC.

The rearrangement joins TRBV28 to TRBJ1-5; D unclear. V gave up 5 bases and J gave up 15 bases, with 26 bases separating them. Germline V gene data show CDR1 as MDHEN and CDR2 as SYDVKM. The CDR3 totals 15 residues. The CDR3 nucleotides are TGTGCCAGCAGTACCCTATTCGGTATCTCCTCAATTGCGCATTTT. It specifies CASSTLFGISSIAHF.

This clonotype was observed once. The chain links TRBV6-5 to TRBJ2-7; TRBD1 is a possible D gene (6 bases). Trimming took 5 bases from V and 3 from J, leaving 20 bases between them. CDR3 length: 16 amino acids. Germline CDR1 MNHEY, CDR2 SVGAGI. In DNA form, the CDR3 reads TGTGCCAGCAGTACTAAAACAGGGCCCGTCTTCTACGAGCAGTACTTC. It translates to CASSTKTGPVFYEQYF.